The clone carrying this T cell receptor (beta chain) was observed a handful of times. This entry belongs to a study of T-cell reconstitution after alpha-beta-depleted transplantation in children. The TCRbeta library incorporated unique molecular identifiers. TCRdb independently ran MiXCR on the PCR reads; one entry per CDR3 protein. The data contain roughly 500,000 distinct CDR3 sequences, around 13% of them seen just once; the ten biggest clones take up 5% to 6%. The sequence came from a human donor who donated a stem cell graft to a child with combined immunodeficiency. This specimen was PBMCs from the stem cell graft donor, taken from the stem cell graft.

The CDR3 region has the DNA TGTGCCAGCAGTAAGGAGGACGGCCTAGCGGGAGAAGAGCAGTTCTTC. Protein sequence: CASSKEDGLAGEEQFF. The chain links TRBV6-1 to TRBJ2-1, with TRBD2 matching over 10 bases. Germline CDR1 MNHNS, CDR2 SASEGT. The V segment lost 5 bases and the J segment 10 bases; nucleotides outside the gene matches: 14. This CDR3 is built from 16 residues.